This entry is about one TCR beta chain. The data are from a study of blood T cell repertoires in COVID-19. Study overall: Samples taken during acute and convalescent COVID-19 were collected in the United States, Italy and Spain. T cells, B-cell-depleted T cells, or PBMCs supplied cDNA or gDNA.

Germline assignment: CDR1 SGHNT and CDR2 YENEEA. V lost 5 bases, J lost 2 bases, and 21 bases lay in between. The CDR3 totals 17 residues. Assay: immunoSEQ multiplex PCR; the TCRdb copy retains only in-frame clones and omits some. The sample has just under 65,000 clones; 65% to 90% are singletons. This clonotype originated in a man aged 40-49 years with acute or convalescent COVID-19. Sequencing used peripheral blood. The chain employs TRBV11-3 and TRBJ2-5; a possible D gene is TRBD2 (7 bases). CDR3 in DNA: TGTGCCAGCAGCACAAACGAGGGGGGGGCCTTACAAGAGACCCAGTACTTC. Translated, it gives CASSTNEGGALQETQYF.